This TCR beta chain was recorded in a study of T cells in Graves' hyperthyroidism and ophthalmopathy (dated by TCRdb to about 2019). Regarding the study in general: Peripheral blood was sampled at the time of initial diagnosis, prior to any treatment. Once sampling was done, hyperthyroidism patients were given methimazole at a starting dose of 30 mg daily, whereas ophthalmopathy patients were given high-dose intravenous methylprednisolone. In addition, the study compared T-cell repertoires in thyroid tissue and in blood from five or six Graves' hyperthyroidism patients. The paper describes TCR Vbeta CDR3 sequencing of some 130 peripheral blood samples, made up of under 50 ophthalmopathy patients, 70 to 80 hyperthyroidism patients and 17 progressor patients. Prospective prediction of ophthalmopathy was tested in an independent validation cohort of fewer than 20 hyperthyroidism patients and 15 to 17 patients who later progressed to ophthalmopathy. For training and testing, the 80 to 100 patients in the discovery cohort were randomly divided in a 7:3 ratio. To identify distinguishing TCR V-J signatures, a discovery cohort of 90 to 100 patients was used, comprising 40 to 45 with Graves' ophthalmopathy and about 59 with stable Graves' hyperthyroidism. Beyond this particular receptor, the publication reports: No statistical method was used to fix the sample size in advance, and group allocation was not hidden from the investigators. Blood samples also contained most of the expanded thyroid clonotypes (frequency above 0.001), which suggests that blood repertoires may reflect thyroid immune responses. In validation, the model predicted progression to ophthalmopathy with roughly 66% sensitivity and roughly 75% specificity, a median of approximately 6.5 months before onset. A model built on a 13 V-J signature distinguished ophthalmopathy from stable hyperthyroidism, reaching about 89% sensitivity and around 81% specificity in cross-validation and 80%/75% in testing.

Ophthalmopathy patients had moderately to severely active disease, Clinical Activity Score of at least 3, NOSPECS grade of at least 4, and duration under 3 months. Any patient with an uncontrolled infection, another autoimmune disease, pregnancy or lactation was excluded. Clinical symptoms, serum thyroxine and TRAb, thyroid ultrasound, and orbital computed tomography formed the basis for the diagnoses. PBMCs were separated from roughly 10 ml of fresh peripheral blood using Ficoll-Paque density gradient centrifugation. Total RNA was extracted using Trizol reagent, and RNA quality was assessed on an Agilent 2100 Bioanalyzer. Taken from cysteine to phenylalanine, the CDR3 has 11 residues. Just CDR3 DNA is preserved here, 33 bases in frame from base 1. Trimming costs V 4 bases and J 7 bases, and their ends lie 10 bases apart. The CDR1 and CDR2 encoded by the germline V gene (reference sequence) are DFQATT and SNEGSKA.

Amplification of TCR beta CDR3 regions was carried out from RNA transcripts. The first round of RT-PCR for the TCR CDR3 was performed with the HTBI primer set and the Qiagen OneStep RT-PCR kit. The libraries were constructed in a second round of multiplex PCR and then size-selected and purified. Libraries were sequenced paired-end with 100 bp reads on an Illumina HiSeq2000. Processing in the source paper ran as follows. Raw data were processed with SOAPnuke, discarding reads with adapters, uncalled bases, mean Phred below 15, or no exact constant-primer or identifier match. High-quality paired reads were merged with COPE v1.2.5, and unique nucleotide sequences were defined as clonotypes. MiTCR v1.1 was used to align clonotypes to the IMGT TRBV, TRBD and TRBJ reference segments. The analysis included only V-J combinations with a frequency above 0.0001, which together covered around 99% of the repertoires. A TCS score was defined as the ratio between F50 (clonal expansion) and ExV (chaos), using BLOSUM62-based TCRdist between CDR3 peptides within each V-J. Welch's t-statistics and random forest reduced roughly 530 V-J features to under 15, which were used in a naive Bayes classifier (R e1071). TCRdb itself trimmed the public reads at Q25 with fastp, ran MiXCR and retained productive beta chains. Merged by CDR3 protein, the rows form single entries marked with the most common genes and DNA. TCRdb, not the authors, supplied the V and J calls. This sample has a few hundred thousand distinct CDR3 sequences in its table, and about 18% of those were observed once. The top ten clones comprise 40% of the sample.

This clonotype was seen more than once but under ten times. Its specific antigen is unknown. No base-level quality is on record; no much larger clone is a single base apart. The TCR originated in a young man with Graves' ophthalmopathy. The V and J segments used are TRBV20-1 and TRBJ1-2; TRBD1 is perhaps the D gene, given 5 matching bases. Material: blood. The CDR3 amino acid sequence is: CSAIRQSGYTF. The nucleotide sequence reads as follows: TGCAGTGCTATACGACAGAGTGGCTACACCTTC.